This T cell receptor (beta chain) stems from a study of CD8 T cells in ankylosing spondylitis. Study-wide points: Some motif variants had been reported before (in reactive arthritis synovial fluid and blood). Disease-linked clones were reportedly significantly enriched in matched ankylosing spondylitis synovial fluid.

The germline V and J ends were trimmed by 1 base and 2 bases, with 8 bases remaining between them. Germline CDR1 is SGHAT and CDR2 is FQNNGV. The CDR3 runs to 14 residues. Preparation of TCR beta libraries was done by quantitative 5'-RACE with molecular barcodes. TCRdb used MiXCR to reprocess the 5' RACE reads, holding one entry per CDR3 protein. The sample includes under 150,000 distinct CDR3 sequences, 9.3% of them seen just once. This clonotype has a count of ten or more. The antigen is unknown. This receptor was obtained from a male donor with ankylosing spondylitis or in good health (not recorded which). The chain links TRBV11-2 to TRBJ1-1; no clear D gene. Sequencing was done on a sample of blood, either unsorted or a sorted T cell fraction (not recorded which). The CDR3: CASSLVAVNTEAFF. In DNA, the CDR3 is TGTGCCAGCAGCTTAGTCGCAGTAAACACTGAAGCTTTCTTT.